This T cell receptor beta chain was identified in a study of early T cells in non-severe SARS-CoV-2 infection. Whole-study context: Unsorted whole blood bulk RNA was sequenced, with unpaired chains.

Of note for this clonotype: Its antigen is as yet unknown.

Whole-study findings and limits: The matching step, a VDJdb search, favored anti-spike CD8 responses and missed private and CD4 specificities.

Individual cDNA molecules were tagged with unique molecular identifiers. A single record per CDR3 protein comes from TCRdb applying MiXCR to the 5' RACE reads. The sample holds fewer than 60,000 distinct CDR3 sequences, roughly 10% seen once. Per germline, CDR1 SGHRS and CDR2 YFSETQ. Trimming took 3 bases from V and 4 from J; bases not matched to a gene: 5. This CDR3 has 14 amino acids. Sequenced material: whole blood, taken at baseline. J is TRBJ2-5 and V is TRBV5-1; 8 bases line up with TRBD1. This receptor was taken from an adult who was a healthcare worker with PCR-confirmed SARS-CoV-2 infection or an uninfected control (not recorded which). The CDR3 loop reads CASSYSGTGETQYF. CDR3 DNA: TGCGCCAGCAGCTACTCCGGGACAGGAGAGACCCAGTACTTC.